A single sample is the source of the 17 T cell receptor beta chains below, sequenced in a study of glioma-infiltrating T cells. The iRepertoire nested amplicon-rescue multiplex PCR amplified TCR alpha and beta CDR3s from RNA. Using its own MiXCR run on the multiplex PCR reads, TCRdb lists one record per CDR3 protein. This table has about 180,000 distinct CDR3 sequences, more than 35% appearing once. Sequenced input: glioma tissue, nonneoplastic brain tissue, or PBMCs (not recorded which). The receptors derive from a human donor with low-grade glioma or glioblastoma, undergoing nonglioma brain surgery, or in good health (not recorded which).

This chain connects TRBV3-1 to TRBJ1-1; a weak D match, TRBD1 (6 bases). This CDR3 is 11 amino acids long. V dropped 7 bases and J dropped 8 bases, with 11 bases sitting between them. Per the germline V gene, CDR1 is LGHDT and CDR2 is YNNKEL (reference sequence). CDR3 sequence (DNA): TGTGCCAGCAACCATCAGGGGGAAGCTTTCTTT. Protein sequence: CASNHQGEAFF. Supplemented by reference TRBV3-1 and TRBJ1-1, the full variable domain reads DTAVSQTPKYLVTQMGNDKSIKCEQNLGHDTMYWYKQDSKKFLKIMFSYNNKELIINETVPNRFSPKSPDKAHLNLHINSLELGDSAVYFCASNHQGEAFFGQGTRLTVV.

Regarding this clonotype: A much larger clonotype is one base distant, so this may be a read error. This chain links TRBV14 with TRBJ2-3; D may match TRBD1 or TRBD2 (5 bases each). The V and J ends lost 4 bases and 5 bases respectively, with 16 bases between them. Looked up from germline, CDR1 is SGHDN and CDR2 is FVKESK. The CDR3 runs to 15 residues. The CDR3 nucleotides read TGTGCCAGCAGCCTCTTCAGCGTGAGGGGAGATACGCAGTATTTT. Translating it yields CASSLFSVRGDTQYF.

This clonotype was recorded at least ten times. J is TRBJ2-1 and V is TRBV20-1; no reliable D call. Germline V CDR1 and CDR2: DFQATT, SNEGSKA (reference sequence). Trimming left V 4 bases short and J 6 bases short, with 10 bases between. The CDR3 is 12 residues long. CDR3 sequence (DNA): TGCAGTGCTAACCGTCGATTCAATGAGCAGTTCTTC. Translation gives CSANRRFNEQFF.

As for this clonotype: This could be a read error, since a much larger clone is one nucleotide away. The chain combines TRBV3-1 with TRBJ2-1, with D perhaps matching TRBD1 (7 bases). The CDR3 runs to 13 residues. The germline V gene has CDR1 LGHDT and CDR2 YNNKEL (reference sequence). CDR3 in amino acids: CARSQGGGREQFF. The CDR3 DNA reads TGTGCCAGAAGCCAGGGGGGTGGGCGAGAGCAGTTCTTC.

As for this clonotype: A single base separates this from a much larger clone, so it may be a read error. The chain links TRBV20-1 to TRBJ1-2; no clear D. The CDR3 is 16 amino acids. Germline lookup yields CDR1 DFQATT and CDR2 SNEGSKA (reference sequence). The V end lost 4 bases, the J end lost 2 bases, and 20 bases lay between the germline ends. The chain's CDR3 is CSAIGKARVINYGYTF. The CDR3 bases are TGCAGTGCTATCGGGAAAGCCCGGGTTATCAACTATGGCTACACCTTC.

The gene calls are TRBV7-7 and TRBJ2-1, with 9 bases lining up with TRBD2. From germline, CDR1 is SSHAT and CDR2 FNYEAQ (reference sequence). This CDR3 has 15 residues. V was pared by 1 base and J by 9 bases, with 7 bases of the junction left unmatched. Here the CDR3 reads CASSLDSGSGGEQFF. The CDR3 bases are TGTGCCAGCAGCTTAGATAGCGGGAGTGGGGGTGAGCAGTTCTTC.

This clonotype was detected a few times. V gene TRBV24-1 combines with J gene TRBJ2-1, with D unresolved. Trimming removed 9 bases from V and 8 bases from J, with 19 bases in between. The germline gives CDR1 KGHDR, CDR2 SFDVKD. The CDR3 runs to 14 residues. The DNA of the CDR3 is TGTGCCACCTCCGGGTTAATACAATCTGATGAGCAGTTCTTC. Translated, it gives CATSGLIQSDEQFF.

This clonotype was seen many times. The chain recombines TRBV20-1 with TRBJ2-3, with 8 bases matching TRBD2. CDR1 is DFQATT, CDR2 SNEGSKA, per germline (reference sequence). V trimming: 1 base; J trimming: 5 bases; junction bases outside the gene matches: 14. The CDR3 runs to 17 residues. The CDR3, as DNA: TGCAGTGCTAGAGCCCACAGCGGGGGCCCCCAACAAGATACGCAGTATTTT. This translates into CSARAHSGGPQQDTQYF.

This chain links TRBV20-1 with TRBJ2-7, with D maybe TRBD2 (5 bases). Germline loops: CDR1 DFQATT, CDR2 SNEGSKA (reference sequence). Between the trimmed V and J ends, which lost 0 bases and 2 bases, there was a span of 14 bases. This CDR3 has 15 amino acids. This chain's CDR3 is CSAREEVGVAYEQYF. The DNA of the CDR3 is TGCAGTGCTAGAGAGGAGGTAGGCGTCGCCTACGAGCAGTACTTC.

The chain joins TRBV5-1 to TRBJ2-3; D gene ambiguous. There are 15 residues in the CDR3. Looked up from germline, CDR1 is SGHRS and CDR2 is YFSETQ. With 5 bases removed from V and 0 bases from J, the gap between germline ends came to 13 bases. The CDR3 sequence: CASRPTGPSTDTQYF. Here the CDR3 DNA reads TGCGCCAGCAGGCCCACGGGCCCTAGCACAGATACGCAGTATTTT.

The chain uses TRBV6-2 or TRBV6-3 and TRBJ2-3; 9 positions agree with TRBD1. V lost 6 bases, J lost 0 bases, and 10 bases stayed unmatched. Germline-derived CDR1 and CDR2 are MNHEY and SVGEGT. The length of the CDR3 is 17 residues. DNA of the CDR3: TGTGCCAGCAGCCCCGTTGGGGGACAGGGAAGCACAGATACGCAGTATTTT. Its translation is CASSPVGGQGSTDTQYF.

As concerns this clonotype: This may come from a read error, since a much larger clone is one base off. The chain links TRBV15 to TRBJ1-4; no clear D gene. There are 16 residues in the CDR3. The V end lost 5 bases, the J end lost 0 bases, and 13 bases lay between the germline ends. The V gene's germline CDR1 is LNHNV and CDR2 YYDKDF (reference sequence). The CDR3 sequence: CATSQTVWATNEKLFF. The CDR3 DNA reads as TGTGCCACCAGCCAAACAGTATGGGCAACTAATGAAAAACTGTTTTTT.

In the case of this clonotype: This could be a read error, since a much larger clone is one nucleotide away. As DNA, the CDR3 is TGTGCCAGTAGTATCGGGGGCATCAGCGAGAACCAGTACTTC. As protein: CASSIGGISENQYF. The chain employs TRBV19 and TRBJ2-5, with D perhaps matching TRBD1 or TRBD2 (6 bases each). The CDR3 contains 14 residues. CDR1 LNHDA and CDR2 SQIVND come from the germline V gene (reference sequence). The full variable domain, with the rest looked up from reference TRBV19 and TRBJ2-5, is DGGITQSPKYLFRKEGQNVTLSCEQNLNHDAMYWYRQDPGQGLRLIYYSQIVNDFQKGDIAEGYSVSREKKESFPLTVTSAQKNPTAFYLCASSIGGISENQYFGPGTRLLVL.

In the case of this clonotype: This sequence may be a read error, since a much larger clone differs from it by one base. The CDR3 region has the DNA TGCAGTGCTTACGACGGGACTAGTCCCAATGAGCAGTTCTTC. Translation: CSAYDGTSPNEQFF. This chain connects TRBV20-1 to TRBJ2-1; 8 nucleotides align to TRBD2. With V trimmed by 5 bases and J by 6 bases, 9 bases remained unmatched. The CDR3 is 14 residues long. CDR1 and CDR2 from the germline V gene are DFQATT and SNEGSKA (reference sequence).

This chain joins TRBV28 and TRBJ1-1; D may be TRBD1 (6 bases). The end of the DNA is better explained by TRBJ2-4, so the J call may be wrong. CDR1 is MDHEN and CDR2 is SYDVKM in the germline V gene. The CDR3 is 13 residues long. The CDR3 here is CASSRPGTYDQYF. The CDR3, as DNA: TGTGCCAGCAGCCGGCCCGGGACATACGATCAGTACTTC.

This clonotype showed up many times. V is TRBV28 and J is TRBJ2-3; TRBD2 aligns across 10 bases. This CDR3 comprises 14 residues. CDR1 and CDR2 from the germline V gene are MDHEN and SYDVKM. J was trimmed by 8 bases and V by 3 bases; bases with no gene match: 5. CDR3 amino acids: CASSFLAGEGTQYF. The CDR3, as DNA: TGTGCCAGCAGTTTCCTAGCGGGAGAGGGTACGCAGTATTTT.

CDR3 in amino acids: CSAGTRSTDTQYF. CDR3 DNA sequence: TGCAGCGCGGGGACTAGAAGCACAGATACGCAGTATTTT. The chain employs TRBV29-1 and TRBJ2-3, with 8 bases identical to TRBD2. The CDR3 spans 13 residues. The V segment lost 7 bases and the J segment 0 bases; nucleotides outside the gene matches: 3. The germline V gene encodes CDR1 SQVTM and CDR2 ANQGSEA.